Sequencing of this TCR beta chain was carried out in a study of immune characterization of retroperitoneal liposarcoma. Each CDR3 protein is one row after TCRdb ran MiXCR on the PCR reads. The table includes 9,500 to 12,000 distinct CDR3 sequences, about a quarter detected once. Between the trimmed V and J ends, which lost 5 bases and 5 bases, there was a span of 7 bases. Germline lookup yields CDR1 SGHAT and CDR2 FQNNGV. This CDR3 comprises 12 residues. This clonotype was detected a few times. This TCR was recovered from a female donor with retroperitoneal liposarcoma. The chain combines TRBV11-2 with TRBJ2-1; D gene uncertain. The sequencing input was tumor tissue. In DNA form, the CDR3 reads TGTGCCAGCAGCCCCAGGCACAATGAGCAGTTCTTC. As protein: CASSPRHNEQFF.